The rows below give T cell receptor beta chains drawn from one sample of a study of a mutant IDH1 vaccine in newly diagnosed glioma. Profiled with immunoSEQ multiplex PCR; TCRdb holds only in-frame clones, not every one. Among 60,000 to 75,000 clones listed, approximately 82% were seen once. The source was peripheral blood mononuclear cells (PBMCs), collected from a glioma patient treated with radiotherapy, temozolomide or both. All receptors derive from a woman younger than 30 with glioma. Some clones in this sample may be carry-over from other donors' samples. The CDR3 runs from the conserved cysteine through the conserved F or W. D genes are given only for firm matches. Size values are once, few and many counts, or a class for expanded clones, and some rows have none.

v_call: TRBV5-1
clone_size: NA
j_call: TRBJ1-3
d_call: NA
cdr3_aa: CASSPDSSGNTIYF
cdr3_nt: TGCGCCAGCAGCCCGGACAGCTCTGGAAACACCATATATTTT

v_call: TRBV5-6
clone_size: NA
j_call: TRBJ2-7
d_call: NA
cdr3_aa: CASSLEGWHEQYF
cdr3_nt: TGTGCCAGCAGCTTGGAAGGGTGGCACGAGCAGTACTTC

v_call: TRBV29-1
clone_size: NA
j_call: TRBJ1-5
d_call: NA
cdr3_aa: CSVEEGGRGPQHF
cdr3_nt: TGCAGCGTTGAAGAGGGGGGGAGGGGGCCCCAGCATTTT

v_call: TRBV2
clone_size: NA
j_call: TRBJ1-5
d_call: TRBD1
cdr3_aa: CASSLGTGFNQPQHF
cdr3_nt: TGTGCCAGCAGTCTCGGGACAGGCTTCAATCAGCCCCAGCATTTT

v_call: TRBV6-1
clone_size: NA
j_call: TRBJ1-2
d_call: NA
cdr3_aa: CASRDRHGRYGYTF
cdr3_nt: TGTGCCAGCAGGGATAGACACGGAAGGTATGGCTACACCTTC

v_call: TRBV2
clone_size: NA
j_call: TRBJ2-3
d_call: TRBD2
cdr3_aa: CASSGASGGRDTQYF
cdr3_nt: TGTGCCAGCAGTGGCGCTAGCGGGGGGCGAGATACGCAGTATTTT

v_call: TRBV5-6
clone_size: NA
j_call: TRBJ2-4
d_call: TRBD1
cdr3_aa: CASSPGQGGYNIQYF
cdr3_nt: TGTGCCAGCAGCCCCGGACAGGGAGGATATAACATTCAGTACTTC

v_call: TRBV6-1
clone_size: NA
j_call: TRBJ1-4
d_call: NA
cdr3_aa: CASARGVWEKLFF
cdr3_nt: TGTGCCAGCGCCCGGGGGGTTTGGGAAAAACTGTTTTTT

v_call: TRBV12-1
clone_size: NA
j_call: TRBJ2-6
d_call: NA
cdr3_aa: CASSFTDRGKFLSGANVLTF
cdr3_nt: TGTGCCAGCAGCTTTACCGACAGGGGTAAGTTCCTCTCTGGGGCCAACGTCCTGACTTTC

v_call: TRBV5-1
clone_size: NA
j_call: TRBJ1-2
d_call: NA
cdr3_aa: CASSPEGGVYGYTF
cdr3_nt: TGCGCCAGCAGCCCGGAGGGGGGGGTCTATGGCTACACCTTC

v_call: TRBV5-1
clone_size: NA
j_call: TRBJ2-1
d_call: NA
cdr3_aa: CASSSARRAGNEQFF
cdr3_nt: TGCGCCAGCAGCTCCGCCCGGAGGGCCGGAAATGAGCAGTTCTTC

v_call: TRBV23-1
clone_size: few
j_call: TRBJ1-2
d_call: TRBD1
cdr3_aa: CASQGQGANYGYTF
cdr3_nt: TGCGCCAGCCAAGGACAGGGGGCTAACTATGGCTACACCTTC

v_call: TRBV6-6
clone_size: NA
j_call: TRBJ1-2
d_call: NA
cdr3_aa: CASSYPPTGPLASYTF
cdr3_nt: TGTGCCAGCAGTTACCCACCGACGGGACCTTTGGCAAGCTACACCTTC

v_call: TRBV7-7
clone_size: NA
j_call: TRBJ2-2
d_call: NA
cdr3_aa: CASSQGVGANTGELFF
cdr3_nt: TGTGCTAGCAGTCAAGGGGTGGGCGCGAACACCGGGGAGCTGTTTTTT

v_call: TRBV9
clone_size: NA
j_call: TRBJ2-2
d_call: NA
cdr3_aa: CASSPDQNTGELFF
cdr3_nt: TGTGCCAGCAGCCCGGACCAGAACACCGGGGAGCTGTTTTTT

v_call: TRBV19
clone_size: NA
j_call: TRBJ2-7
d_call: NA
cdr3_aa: CASSIVGWGDSLYF
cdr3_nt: TGTGCCAGTAGTATCGTAGGCTGGGGGGACAGCCTGTACTTC

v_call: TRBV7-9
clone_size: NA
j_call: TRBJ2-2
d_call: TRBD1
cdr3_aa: CASSAGTGDTGELFF
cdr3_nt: TGTGCCAGCAGCGCCGGGACAGGGGACACCGGGGAGCTGTTTTTT